These T cell receptor beta chains were read from a single sample in a study of blood T cell repertoires in COVID-19. Sequenced by immunoSEQ multiplex PCR; TCRdb stores in-frame clones only, minus some. The table has approximately 350,000 clones, around nine tenths seen once. Specimen: peripheral blood. These receptors came from a woman between 65 and 79 years old with COVID-19, enrolled during active disease. Each CDR3 is given with its conserved first and last residue. Fields, in order: V gene, J gene, D gene, clone size, CDR3 protein, CDR3 DNA. The D gene is left open where the match is weak. Not all rows give a size; the values are once, few, many and, for expanded clones, a class.

TRBV11-3,TRBJ2-7,TRBD1,few,CASSLMTGGSYEQYF,TGTGCCAGCAGCTTGATGACAGGGGGGTCCTACGAGCAGTACTTC
TRBV7-9,TRBJ1-1,TRBD1,-,CASSSSPGTGNTEAFF,TGTGCCAGCAGCTCGAGTCCCGGGACAGGTAACACTGAAGCTTTCTTT
TRBV11-2,TRBJ2-7,TRBD2,-,CASSSPGGYLPYEQYF,TGTGCCAGCAGCTCTCCGGGAGGGTACCTTCCGTACGAGCAGTACTTC
TRBV28,TRBJ1-3,-,-,CASSLEAGSGNTIYF,TGTGCCAGCAGTCTGGAAGCGGGCTCTGGAAACACCATATATTTT
TRBV5-4,TRBJ1-6,TRBD1,many,CASSVDRDNSPLHF,TGTGCCAGCAGCGTGGACAGGGATAATTCACCCCTCCACTTT
TRBV2,TRBJ2-4,TRBD2,-,CASRGLAGIAKNIQYF,TGTGCCAGCAGGGGACTAGCGGGGATAGCCAAAAACATTCAGTACTTC
TRBV6-5,TRBJ1-1,TRBD1,-,CASSNRGAEAFF,TGTGCCAGCAGTAACAGGGGAGCTGAAGCTTTCTTT
TRBV12-3/TRBV12-4,TRBJ2-7,TRBD2,-,CASGTSGANEQYF,TGTGCCAGCGGGACTAGCGGGGCCAACGAGCAGTACTTC
TRBV5-1,TRBJ2-7,-,-,CASSFGTSSYEQYF,TGCGCCAGCAGCTTCGGGACAAGCTCCTACGAGCAGTACTTC
TRBV6-6,TRBJ1-2,-,-,CASSPILNYGYTF,TGTGCCAGCAGTCCTATCCTTAACTATGGCTACACCTTC
TRBV19,TRBJ1-1,TRBD1,-,CASSTRTGGGNTEAFF,TGTGCCAGTAGTACGAGGACAGGGGGCGGTAACACTGAAGCTTTCTTT
TRBV7-2,TRBJ2-1,TRBD2,-,CASSRLAGGGEQFF,TGTGCCAGCAGCCGGCTAGCGGGAGGGGGTGAGCAGTTCTTC
TRBV10-3,TRBJ1-1,-,-,CAISRVEASYEAFF,TGTGCCATCAGTCGGGTTGAGGCAAGCTATGAAGCTTTCTTT
TRBV2,TRBJ1-2,TRBD1,-,CAIPSEDRASDGYTF,TGTGCCATCCCCTCAGAGGACAGGGCTTCGGATGGCTACACCTTC
TRBV24-1,TRBJ1-5,-,-,CATSDSGAPSNQPQHF,TGTGCCACCAGTGATTCAGGGGCCCCTAGCAATCAGCCCCAGCATTTT
TRBV14,TRBJ1-1,-,few,CASSPLSRGTEAFF,TGTGCCAGCAGCCCCCTAAGCAGGGGCACTGAAGCTTTCTTT
TRBV7-3,TRBJ2-3,-,-,CASSFRRFGDTQYF,TGTGCCAGCAGCTTTAGACGTTTCGGGGATACGCAGTATTTT
TRBV5-1,TRBJ2-5,TRBD1,-,CASSLVLPGTGKGETQYF,TGCGCCAGCAGCTTGGTCCTCCCCGGGACAGGGAAAGGAGAGACCCAGTACTTC
TRBV6-5,TRBJ2-7,-,-,CASSWDKWSYEQYF,TGTGCCAGCAGTTGGGACAAGTGGTCCTACGAGCAGTACTTC
TRBV19,TRBJ1-1,TRBD1,-,CASNRGSTEAFF,TGTGCCAGTAACAGGGGATCCACTGAAGCTTTCTTT
TRBV28,TRBJ2-1,TRBD1,-,CASSAQGQGAYYNEQFF,TGTGCCAGCAGTGCCCAGGGACAGGGGGCCTACTACAATGAGCAGTTCTTC
TRBV7-2,TRBJ1-6,-,-,CASSPGGVNNSPLHF,TGTGCCAGCAGCCCGGGGGGAGTTAATAATTCACCCCTCCACTTT
TRBV12-3/TRBV12-4,TRBJ1-1,-,once,CASIYSGEAFF,TGTGCCAGCATCTATAGTGGTGAAGCTTTCTTT
TRBV2,TRBJ1-1,-,-,CASGGVENTEAFF,TGTGCCAGCGGGGGGGTTGAGAACACTGAAGCTTTCTTT
TRBV27,TRBJ1-2,TRBD1,-,CASSPSLYTLSRDRYGYTF,TGTGCCAGCAGTCCATCATTATATACGTTAAGTCGGGACAGATATGGCTACACCTTC
TRBV9,TRBJ1-5,-,-,CASSVNSGDQPQHF,TGTGCCAGCAGCGTAAACTCAGGGGATCAGCCCCAGCATTTT
TRBV7-2,TRBJ1-1,-,-,CASSVLNTEAFF,TGTGCCAGCAGCGTCTTGAACACTGAAGCTTTCTTT
TRBV5-1,TRBJ2-1,-,-,CASSVLEVGEQFF,TGCGCCAGCAGCGTACTAGAGGTAGGGGAGCAGTTCTTC
TRBV2,TRBJ1-1,-,few,CASSVEGRETEAFF,TGTGCCAGCAGTGTTGAGGGAAGGGAAACTGAAGCTTTCTTT
TRBV4-3,TRBJ1-1,TRBD1,-,CASSQAYGTGGIAFF,TGCGCCAGCAGCCAAGCGTACGGGACAGGGGGCATAGCTTTCTTT
TRBV28,TRBJ1-1,TRBD1,once,CASARTGQTFF,TGTGCCAGCGCCAGGACAGGACAAACTTTCTTT
TRBV5-8,TRBJ1-2,-,-,CASSHMAGALGYTF,TGTGCCAGCAGCCATATGGCAGGGGCACTAGGCTACACCTTC